This T cell receptor beta chain was profiled in a study of post-analysis software for immune sequencing data. Study as a whole: Multiple sclerosis in the patients followed relapsing-remitting, secondary progressive and progressive-relapsing courses. Study conclusions and caveats: Multiple sclerosis patients had significantly lower normalized Chao1 diversity than controls. Elevated frequency relative to controls characterized several TRBV segments in patients, TRBV5-6, TRBV5-1 and TRBV20-1 among them. Batch-matched samples strongly co-clustered by F measure.

This CDR3 is 15 amino acids long. J was trimmed by 5 bases and V by 1 base; bases with no gene match: 5. On this clonotype itself: Antigen: not known.

Presence of unique molecular identifiers characterized the TCR beta cDNA libraries. T cells numbering roughly 1 to 10 million yielded cDNA molecules that totaled roughly 500,000. TCRdb ran MiXCR on the PCR reads and lists one entry per CDR3 protein. The table has some 800,000 distinct CDR3 sequences, 46% seen once; the top ten hold approximately 4.4%. Sequenced: blood. The TCR originated in a girl under 18 with multiple sclerosis. The J gene is TRBJ2-1, the V gene TRBV12-3 or TRBV12-4; 7 nucleotides line up with TRBD1. CDR3 residues: CASSLGAGGHNEQFF. DNA of the CDR3: TGTGCCAGCAGTTTAGGGGCAGGGGGACACAATGAGCAGTTCTTC.